The sequence of this T cell receptor (beta chain) was determined in a study of post-analysis software for immune sequencing data. Study-wide results and limits: Controls significantly exceeded multiple sclerosis patients in normalized Chao1 diversity. With TRBV5-6, TRBV5-1 and TRBV20-1 included, 4 or 5 TRBV segments were more frequent in patients than in controls.

The germline CDR1 and CDR2 sequences are SGHVS and FQNEAQ. The CDR3 consists of 14 residues. The germline V and J ends were trimmed by 5 bases and 5 bases, with 13 bases remaining between them. A word on this clonotype: Its target is unknown.

Sequencing libraries made from TCR beta cDNA carried unique molecular identifiers. TCRdb re-analysed the PCR reads in MiXCR, keeping a single row per CDR3 protein. Among roughly 570,000 distinct CDR3 sequences listed, around 31% were seen once. The specimen was blood. The V call is TRBV7-8, the J call TRBJ1-5; D remains unclear. The origin of this receptor is a girl aged 2-17 years with multiple sclerosis. The CDR3 coding sequence is TGTGCCAGCAGCGCGAGAGCGAGCGATCAGCCCCAGCATTTT. It codes for CASSARASDQPQHF.